The 19 T cell receptor beta chains below all came from one sample that was sequenced in a study of regulatory T cells in long-lasting Graves disease (dated by TCRdb to 2020 to 2022). The time point label, as the study defines it: newly diagnosed GD, antithyroid drugs for less than 3 months. RNA was extracted from PBMCs in TRIzol for both TCR sequencing and RNA sequencing. The library came from multiplex PCR. TCRdb shows the sequencer as Illumina HiSeq 4000. iRepertoire HTBI primers and Arm-PCR amplification of CDR3 regions were used to construct TCR beta libraries. TCRdb reanalyzed the raw reads on its own, using fastp at Q25 for trimming and MiXCR for clone calling, and kept in-frame beta chains. All rows with the same CDR3 protein become a single entry with the most common DNA and genes. This sample gives roughly 420,000 distinct CDR3 sequences in total; roughly a sixth of them show up just once. 20% to 25% of the sample comes from the top ten.

The specimen was peripheral blood mononuclear cells (PBMCs), collected at new diagnosis, from a patient treated with antithyroid drugs. The receptors originated from a female donor with Graves disease.

This clonotype was counted between two and nine times. The chain couples TRBV20-1 to TRBJ2-7; weak D call: TRBD2 (5 bases). CDR1 is DFQATT and CDR2 is SNEGSKA in the germline V gene (reference sequence). CDR3 size: 15 residues. The V and J ends lost 4 bases and 0 bases respectively, with 16 bases between them. CDR3 nucleotide sequence: TGCAGTGCTATAGTTGGGGAGATGAGCTCCTACGAGCAGTACTTC. Its translation is CSAIVGEMSSYEQYF.

The chain uses TRBV20-1 and TRBJ1-2; tentatively, D is TRBD1 (6 bases). V was cut by 4 bases and J by 4 bases, with 16 bases left in between. Germline V gives CDR1 DFQATT, CDR2 SNEGSKA (reference sequence). The CDR3 sequence is 14 residues long. The CDR3 DNA reads as TGCAGTGCTATAACAGGGCCACTGGGCTATGGCTACACCTTC. Residues: CSAITGPLGYGYTF.

About this clonotype itself: A clone one base away is much larger, so this may be a read error. V usage is TRBV6-2 or TRBV6-3 and J usage is TRBJ1-5; D uncertain. Looked up from germline, CDR1 is MNHEY and CDR2 is SVGEGT. Deletions cut 8 bases from V and 6 bases from J, with 17 bases between. The CDR3 runs 14 residues. CDR3 loop: CASGEAWGVQPQHF. The CDR3 region has the DNA TGTGCCAGCGGTGAAGCATGGGGTGTTCAGCCCCAGCATTTT.

The rearrangement joins TRBV28 to TRBJ2-7; possibly TRBD1 for D (5 bases). Germline CDR1 is MDHEN and CDR2 is SYDVKM. With 1 base removed from V and 2 bases from J, the gap between germline ends came to 12 bases. The CDR3 totals 15 residues. CDR3 nucleotide sequence: TGTGCCAGCAGTTTATTGGGCAGGGAACCCTACGAGCAGTACTTC. This sequence encodes CASSLLGREPYEQYF.

This clonotype has more than one count but fewer than ten. The CDR3 nucleotides are TGTGCCAGCAGTTTAGCCCGTCGACTAGCGGGGGGGCCTAAAGAGACCCAGTACTTC. As protein: CASSLARRLAGGPKETQYF. V gene TRBV12-3 or TRBV12-4 combines with J gene TRBJ2-5; TRBD2 aligns across 14 bases. The CDR3 has 19 residues. V shed 0 bases, J shed 3 bases, and the junction held 9 bases outside the gene matches.

This clonotype has ten or more counts. The chain employs TRBV6-5 and TRBJ1-6; the D gene is possibly TRBD1 (6 bases). The germline gives CDR1 MNHEY, CDR2 SVGAGI. This CDR3 has 15 amino acids. Trimming cost V 2 bases and J 11 bases, with 16 bases left between them. The CDR3 sequence is CASSYGPGANTPLHF. The CDR3 DNA sequence: TGTGCCAGCAGTTACGGTCCGGGGGCCAATACACCCCTCCACTTT.

The V gene is TRBV12-3 or TRBV12-4, the J gene TRBJ2-2, with 7 bases aligning to TRBD2. Trimming at V came to 2 bases and at J to 7 bases, leaving 7 bases not matched to a gene. The CDR3 spans 15 residues. The DNA for the CDR3 is TGTGCCAGCAGTTTATATGGACTAGAGGTCGGGGAGCTGTTTTTT. This codes for CASSLYGLEVGELFF.

This clonotype was recorded at least ten times. The chain combines TRBV28 with TRBJ1-6; D perhaps matches TRBD1 (6 bases). The V gene lost 1 base and the J gene lost 0 bases, with 13 bases spanning the gap. CDR3 length equals 18 residues. Germline CDR1 MDHEN, CDR2 SYDVKM. The CDR3 protein is CASSLSGHLSSYNSPLHF. The CDR3 DNA sequence: TGTGCCAGCAGTTTATCGGGACACTTAAGCTCCTATAATTCACCCCTCCACTTT.

There are many counts of this clonotype. The rearrangement joins TRBV24-1 to TRBJ2-2, with D possibly being TRBD1 or TRBD2 (6 bases each). Looked up from germline, CDR1 is KGHDR and CDR2 is SFDVKD. CDR3 size: 15 residues. Trimming shortened V by 0 bases and J by 7 bases, and 11 bases separated the two germline ends. The CDR3 DNA reads as TGTGCCACCAGTGATTTGAAAAGGGGGGACGGGGAGCTGTTTTTT. Its protein product is CATSDLKRGDGELFF.

This clonotype was detected ten times or more. CDR3 bases: TGTGCCAGAGGACCGTTGGCTGCCACAGATACGCAGTATTTT. Encoded protein: CARGPLAATDTQYF. The rearrangement uses TRBV6-1 and TRBJ2-3; D gene uncertain. V was clipped by 9 bases and J by 2 bases, with 15 bases between them. CDR1 is MNHNS and CDR2 is SASEGT in the germline V gene. The CDR3 extends over 14 amino acids.

This clonotype was detected many times. The chain has TRBV10-3 and TRBJ1-3; D not resolved. Germline V gene data show CDR1 as ENHRY and CDR2 as SYGVKD. Trimming stripped 0 bases from V and 6 bases from J, with 3 bases between. CDR3 size: 12 residues. The chain's CDR3 is CAISESENTIYF. In DNA, the CDR3 is TGTGCCATCAGTGAGTCGGAAAACACCATATATTTT.

This clonotype was seen a few times. This rearrangement joins TRBV15 to TRBJ1-6; 8 bases line up with TRBD1. This CDR3 contains 17 residues. CDR1 is LNHNV and CDR2 is YYDKDF in the germline V gene (reference sequence). The V and J ends lost 1 base and 8 bases, in that order; junction bases with no gene match: 10. The CDR3 nucleotides read TGTGCCACCAGCAGAGTCCGCCTGGGACAGGAACATTCACCCCTCCACTTT. It yields the protein CATSRVRLGQEHSPLHF. Together with reference TRBV15 and TRBJ1-6, the CDR3 gives the full variable domain: DAMVIQNPRYQVTQFGKPVTLSCSQTLNHNVMYWYQQKSSQAPKLLFHYYDKDFNNEADTPDNFQSRRPNTSFCFLDIRSPGLGDTAMYLCATSRVRLGQEHSPLHFGNGTRLTVT.

This clonotype was seen a handful of times. Because the CDR3 is missing its conserved closing phenylalanine or tryptophan, this is likely a read error. The CDR3 DNA is TGTGCCAGCAGCCTACGGACAGCAATGAACACTGAAGCTTTCCTT. It yields the protein CASSLRTAMNTEAFL. The chain links TRBV7-3 to TRBJ1-1, with a tentative D call TRBD1 (6 bases). V was clipped by 5 bases and J by 0 bases, with 13 bases between them. CDR1 SGHTA and CDR2 FQGTGA come from the germline V gene. This CDR3 contains 15 residues.

This clonotype showed up many times. The J gene is TRBJ1-1, the V gene TRBV5-1, with TRBD1 identical over 7 bases. Trimming took 1 base from V and 4 from J; bases not matched to a gene: 4. The CDR3 has 14 residues. Germline CDR1 reads SGHRS; CDR2 reads YFSETQ. Here the CDR3 reads CASSLNRGGTEAFF. The CDR3 nucleotides read TGCGCCAGCAGCTTGAACAGGGGAGGCACTGAAGCTTTCTTT.

This clonotype was counted many times. The chain couples TRBV12-3 or TRBV12-4 to TRBJ1-1, with 8 bases lining up with TRBD1. This CDR3 has 15 residues. V shed 5 bases and J 6 bases; nucleotides not matched to a gene: 11. The CDR3 sequence: CASSPSQGAYAEAFF. Here the CDR3 DNA reads TGTGCCAGCAGTCCTTCCCAGGGGGCTTATGCTGAAGCTTTCTTT.

V gene TRBV20-1 combines with J gene TRBJ1-4; no definite D call. Germline-derived CDR1 and CDR2 are DFQATT and SNEGSKA (reference sequence). The V and J ends lost 1 base and 2 bases respectively, with 11 bases between them. The CDR3 runs 15 residues. CDR3 protein: CSARATASTNEKLFF. CDR3 coding DNA: TGCAGTGCTAGAGCAACAGCTTCCACTAATGAAAAACTGTTTTTT.

The table lists this clonotype with many counts. The chain is built from TRBV12-3 or TRBV12-4 and TRBJ1-3; D unclear. V was trimmed by 5 bases and J by 0 bases, leaving 8 bases between them. This CDR3 region has 14 residues. For the CDR3, the DNA is TGTGCCAGCAGTCTCCATGTCTCTGGAAACACCATATATTTT. Translating it yields CASSLHVSGNTIYF.

This sequence joins TRBV9 and TRBJ1-6, with a weak D call TRBD1 (6 bases). The CDR3 totals 17 residues. V was clipped by 4 bases and J by 6 bases, with 20 bases between them. Germline V gives CDR1 SGDLS, CDR2 YYNGEE. In nucleotides, the CDR3 is TGTGCCAGCAGCTCACTTACTGGGGGCCGAATTAATTCACCCCTCCACTTT. Its translation is CASSSLTGGRINSPLHF.

This clonotype has only a few counts. The rearrangement links TRBV29-1 to TRBJ2-7; maybe TRBD2 (5 bases). V gave up 6 bases and J gave up 2 bases, with 8 bases separating them. Germline V gene data show CDR1 as SQVTM and CDR2 as ANQGSEA. CDR3 length equals 11 residues. The CDR3 nucleotides are TGCAGCGTGGAGGAGGCCTACGAGCAGTACTTC. Its protein product is CSVEEAYEQYF.